A selection of T cell receptor beta chains follows, all from one sample in a study of CD8 T cells in Susac syndrome. TCRdb reanalysed the immunoSEQ multiplex PCR reads using MiXCR and keeps one entry per CDR3 protein. The sample lists about 140,000 distinct CDR3 sequences, approximately 95% seen once, with approximately 0.13% in the top ten. The sample was CD4+ T cells from PBMCs. The origin of the receptors is a human donor with Susac syndrome. Each CDR3 is given with its conserved first and last residue. The D gene is left open where the match is weak. Some rows mark clone size as missing; the rest say once, few, many or name a class of expanded clone.

TRBV29-1	12	TRBJ2-7	.	.	TGCAGCGTTTCAGCCCAGGGATATGAGCAGTACTTC	CSVSAQGYEQYF
TRBV18	14	TRBJ2-5	.	.	TGTGCCAGCTCACCACCGTCCCGGTCAGAGACCCAGTACTTC	CASSPPSRSETQYF
TRBV4-1	16	TRBJ1-2	TRBD1	.	TGCGCCAGCAGCCAAGGAACCGACAGGGTTAACTATGGCTACACCTTC	CASSQGTDRVNYGYTF
TRBV30	14	TRBJ2-7	.	.	TGTGCCTGGAGACGATTTTTAACGGGCTACGAGCAGTACTTC	CAWRRFLTGYEQYF
TRBV9	17	TRBJ2-5	TRBD2	once	TGTGCCAGCAGCGGATTCCCGGGAGGGCCGACCGTAGGGACCCAGTACTTC	CASSGFPGGPTVGTQYF
TRBV6-6	12	TRBJ2-6	.	.	TGTGCCAGCAAGACCCTCGAGAACGTCCTGACTTTC	CASKTLENVLTF
TRBV9	14	TRBJ2-2	.	.	TGTGCCAGCAGCCTGACGAAGGCGGCCGGGGAGCTGTTTTTT	CASSLTKAAGELFF
TRBV18	17	TRBJ2-6	TRBD2	once	TGTGCCAGCTCACCAATCGGGGGGAACTCTGGGGCCAACGTCCTGACTTTC	CASSPIGGNSGANVLTF
TRBV25-1	15	TRBJ2-1	TRBD1	.	TGTGCCAGCAGTGTGGGACAGGACCGGATCAATGAGCAGTTCTTC	CASSVGQDRINEQFF
TRBV18	16	TRBJ2-3	.	.	TGTGCCAGCTCACCAGACGGGATTACTATGTCAGATACGCAGTATTTT	CASSPDGITMSDTQYF
TRBV12-3/TRBV12-4	13	TRBJ2-5	.	.	TGTGCCAGCAGTCCAATCCAAACGGAGACCCAGTACTTC	CASSPIQTETQYF
TRBV20-1	10	TRBJ1-2	TRBD1	.	TGCAGTGCACGGACAGGGCTCTACACCTTC	CSARTGLYTF
TRBV3-1	14	TRBJ1-1	.	.	TGTGCCAGCAGCGGTCCGGGGGCGCTTACTGAAGCTTTCTTT	CASSGPGALTEAFF
TRBV7-9	11	TRBJ1-2	TRBD1	.	TGTGCCAGCAGCCAGGACAGGGCCCACACCTTC	CASSQDRAHTF
TRBV30	15	TRBJ2-4	.	.	TGTGCCTGGAGTTCACGCCCAGGGGCCCCTGGCATTCAGTACTTC	CAWSSRPGAPGIQYF
TRBV5-1	14	TRBJ2-5	.	.	TGCGCCAGCAGCTTGTACGGGGTTAGCGAGACCCAGTACTTC	CASSLYGVSETQYF
TRBV7-2	14	TRBJ2-5	.	.	TGTGCCAGCAGCCCCCGTCGGCTGTCTGAGACCCAGTACTTC	CASSPRRLSETQYF
TRBV7-9	15	TRBJ1-4	.	.	TGTGCCAGCAGCTTAGCGGGCCAAGTTAATGAAAAACTGTTTTTT	CASSLAGQVNEKLFF
TRBV20-1	14	TRBJ2-6	.	.	TGCAGTGCTAGAGCCCGACTTGGGGCCAACGTCCTGACTTTC	CSARARLGANVLTF
TRBV23-1	15	TRBJ1-5	.	.	TGCGCCAGCAGTCAATTTTTGAGGCAGCGTAGTCCCCAGCATTTT	CASSQFLRQRSPQHF
TRBV7-9	13	TRBJ1-1	.	.	TGTGCCAGCGGGGACAAGGGGAACACTGAAGCTTTCTTT	CASGDKGNTEAFF
TRBV28	13	TRBJ1-6	.	once	TGTGCCAGCAACCTACCACGGAATTCACCCCTCCACTTT	CASNLPRNSPLHF
TRBV30	14	TRBJ2-3	.	.	TGTGCCTGGAGTACAGGGTTAGCTTCAGATACGCAGTATTTT	CAWSTGLASDTQYF
TRBV5-4	16	TRBJ2-3	TRBD2	.	TGTGCCAGCAGCCCCGGACTAGCGGGGCCCACAGATACGCAGTATTTT	CASSPGLAGPTDTQYF
TRBV12-3/TRBV12-4	15	TRBJ1-6	TRBD1	.	TGTGCCAGCAGACCTGGGACAGGCCAAAATTCACCCCTCCACTTT	CASRPGTGQNSPLHF
TRBV3-1	15	TRBJ1-1	TRBD1	.	TGTGCCAGCAGCCCTTCCCAGGGGGCGAACACTGAAGCTTTCTTT	CASSPSQGANTEAFF
TRBV29-1	13	TRBJ2-5	TRBD1	.	TGCAGCGTTAACAGGGGGCTCTTCGAGACCCAGTACTTC	CSVNRGLFETQYF
TRBV2	14	TRBJ1-5	.	.	TGTGCCAGCAACGCAGGGCCTAGCAATCAGCCCCAGCATTTT	CASNAGPSNQPQHF
TRBV9	12	TRBJ2-5	.	.	TGTGCCAGCAGCCTAAGGCGAGGGGAGAGGTACTTC	CASSLRRGERYF
TRBV20-1	12	TRBJ2-7	.	.	TGCAGTGCTAGAGATTACAGGGACGAGCAGTACTTC	CSARDYRDEQYF
TRBV15	14	TRBJ2-3	TRBD2	.	TGTGCCACCAGCGGCGGGAGAAACACAGATACGCAGTATTTT	CATSGGRNTDTQYF
TRBV30	12	TRBJ2-5	.	.	TGTGCCTGGACCTCTAATTCTGAGACCCAGTACTTC	CAWTSNSETQYF
TRBV9	14	TRBJ1-2	TRBD1	.	TGTGCCAGCAGCGTAGGGGGACAGAACTATGGCTACACCTTC	CASSVGGQNYGYTF
TRBV20-1	14	TRBJ1-6	.	.	TGCAGTGCTAGTTTGGGGTCCGATAATTCACCCCTCCACTTT	CSASLGSDNSPLHF
TRBV20-1	14	TRBJ1-3	TRBD1	.	TGCAGTGCTAGGATACAGGGGGCTGGAAACACCATATATTTT	CSARIQGAGNTIYF
TRBV12-3/TRBV12-4	16	TRBJ2-6	.	.	TGTGCCAGCAGTCAATACAGGTCTGCTGGGGCCAACGTCCTGACTTTC	CASSQYRSAGANVLTF
TRBV18	15	TRBJ2-7	TRBD1	.	TGTGCCAGCTCACTGTGGGGGACAGAATCCTACGAGCAGTACTTC	CASSLWGTESYEQYF
TRBV21-1	17	TRBJ2-2	.	.	TGTGCCAGCAGCACAAACACCGGGACAGGGAACACCGGGGAGCTGTTTTTT	CASSTNTGTGNTGELFF
TRBV7-6	13	TRBJ2-5	.	.	TGTGCCAGCAGCTTATCCCGTTTTCAGACCCAGTACTTC	CASSLSRFQTQYF
TRBV5-6	14	TRBJ1-2	TRBD1	.	TGTGCCAGCAGCGCAGGACAGGGTCTCTATGGCTACACCTTC	CASSAGQGLYGYTF
TRBV12-3/TRBV12-4	14	TRBJ1-1	.	.	TGTGCCAGCAGCCGACGGAGCATGAACACTGAAGCTTTCTTT	CASSRRSMNTEAFF
TRBV2	13	TRBJ2-5	TRBD1	once	TGTGCCAGCAGTCCCCGACAGGGCGAGACCCAGTACTTC	CASSPRQGETQYF
TRBV7-9	16	TRBJ2-6	.	.	TGTGCCAGCAGCTTAGCCCTCGGATCCGGGGCCAACGTCCTGACTTTC	CASSLALGSGANVLTF
TRBV4-3	15	TRBJ1-5	.	once	TGCGCCAGCAGCCAAGACAGGGGCCATGGTGAGGCCCAGCATTTT	CASSQDRGHGEAQHF
TRBV4-1	15	TRBJ1-1	.	.	TGCGCCAGCAGCCAAGAAATTCTGGCGGGCACTGAAGCTTTCTTT	CASSQEILAGTEAFF
TRBV29-1	14	TRBJ1-2	TRBD1	.	TGCAGCGTTGTGCATGACAGGGGAGGCTATGGCTACACCTTC	CSVVHDRGGYGYTF
TRBV18	14	TRBJ1-1	.	.	TGTGCCAGGCCCCCTCGTCAGGGGAACACTGAAGCTTTCTTT	CARPPRQGNTEAFF
TRBV11-2	15	TRBJ2-5	.	.	TGTGCCAGCAGCCCCTTCTATATGCACCAAGAGACCCAGTACTTC	CASSPFYMHQETQYF
TRBV5-1	14	TRBJ1-1	.	.	TGCGCCAGCAGCTGGGGACGGAGGGGCACTGAAGCTTTCTTT	CASSWGRRGTEAFF
TRBV5-1	14	TRBJ1-1	TRBD1	.	TGCGCCAGCAGCTTGGACAGGGGGAGCACTGAAGCTTTCTTT	CASSLDRGSTEAFF
TRBV9	15	TRBJ2-5	.	.	TGTGCCAGCAGCGTAGCTACAACCCCCGGGGAGACCCAGTACTTC	CASSVATTPGETQYF
TRBV12-3/TRBV12-4	13	TRBJ2-5	.	.	TGTGCCAGCAGTTACGGAGGGGGAGAGACCCAGTACTTC	CASSYGGGETQYF